These 20 T cell receptor beta chains originate from one sample sequenced in a study of cytomegalovirus exposure and HLA in healthy donors. The primer mix had 60 Vbeta and 13 Jbeta primers. Data came from immunoSEQ multiplex PCR; TCRdb stores just in-frame clones and leaves some out. The repertoire holds some 180,000 clones, roughly 87% seen once, with over 0.2% in the top ten. Sequenced material: PBMCs. Every receptor here comes from a girl under three years old in good health and CMV-seronegative.

The chain recombines TRBV19 with TRBJ1-5; perhaps TRBD1 as D (6 bases). The germline V gene encodes CDR1 LNHDA and CDR2 SQIVND (reference sequence). The CDR3 length is 13 residues. Between the trimmed V and J ends, which lost 3 bases and 7 bases, there was a span of 10 bases. The CDR3 protein is CASSMGQGQPQHF. Here the CDR3 DNA reads TGTGCCAGTAGTATGGGGCAGGGGCAGCCCCAGCATTTT.

This chain uses TRBV27 with TRBJ2-1; no clear D. The CDR3 has 14 amino acids. Between the trimmed V and J ends, which lost 3 bases and 8 bases, there was a span of 14 bases. The germline V gene has CDR1 MNHEY and CDR2 SMNVEV (reference sequence). CDR3 DNA: TGTGCCAGCAGTTTGGGTAGTAGCAGCGATGAGCAGTTCTTC. Protein sequence: CASSLGSSSDEQFF.

The V gene is TRBV7-9, the J gene TRBJ2-1; 13 bases map to TRBD2. Germline V lookup: CDR1 SEHNR, CDR2 FQNEAQ (reference sequence). This CDR3 is built from 13 residues. The J segment lost 10 bases and the V segment lost 4 bases, leaving 1 base of the junction unmatched. CDR3 amino acids: CASSWTSGGEQFF. The CDR3 region has the DNA TGTGCCAGCAGCTGGACTAGCGGGGGAGAGCAGTTCTTC.

The rearrangement uses TRBV2 and TRBJ2-1, with TRBD2 identical over 11 bases. Germline V gene data show CDR1 as SNHLY and CDR2 as FYNNEI. CDR3 size: 16 residues. Trimming took 6 bases from V and 0 from J; bases not matched to a gene: 4. The CDR3 is CASSDTSGSSYNEQFF. The CDR3 DNA reads TGTGCCAGCAGCGATACTAGCGGGAGCTCCTACAATGAGCAGTTCTTC.

The chain carries TRBV11-2 and TRBJ1-1, with D unresolved. Per germline, CDR1 SGHAT and CDR2 FQNNGV. This CDR3 comprises 13 residues. The ends were cut back, 1 base at V and 5 bases at J, with 8 bases in the middle. CDR3 in amino acids: CASSLGGFTEAFF. CDR3 nucleotides: TGTGCCAGCAGCTTAGGAGGGTTTACTGAAGCTTTCTTT.

The V call is TRBV19, the J call TRBJ1-1; 8 positions match TRBD1. CDR1 and CDR2 (germline): LNHDA, SQIVND (reference sequence). This CDR3 region has 14 residues. Trimming took 3 bases from V and 10 from J; bases not matched to a gene: 10. The CDR3, as DNA: TGTGCCAGTAGTATTGGGCAGGGGGCAAGTAGAGCTTTCTTT. Its protein product is CASSIGQGASRAFF.

The rearrangement joins TRBV2 to TRBJ1-3, with D perhaps matching TRBD1 (6 bases). Germline loops: CDR1 SNHLY, CDR2 FYNNEI. Trimming stripped 6 bases from V and 3 bases from J, with 12 bases between. The length of the CDR3 is 14 residues. CDR3 DNA: TGTGCCAGCAGCGGACAGAGGAATGGAAACACCATATATTTT. Its translation: CASSGQRNGNTIYF.

The chain carries TRBV27 and TRBJ2-7; possibly TRBD2 for D (5 bases). V shed 5 bases and J shed 6 bases, with 8 bases lying between them. CDR3 length: 11 amino acids. CDR1 and CDR2 from the germline V gene are MNHEY and SMNVEV (reference sequence). CDR3 sequence reads: CASSRGFEQYF. The CDR3 nucleotides read TGTGCCAGCAGTCGGGGTTTCGAGCAGTACTTC.

V and J are TRBV5-4 and TRBJ2-1; perhaps TRBD2 as D (6 bases). The V and J ends lost 0 bases and 4 bases respectively, with 17 bases between them. CDR3 length: 17 residues. Germline V CDR1 and CDR2: SGHNT, YYREEE (reference sequence). The chain's CDR3 is CASSLALASAKYNEQFF. The CDR3 DNA reads as TGTGCCAGCAGCTTGGCCCTGGCTAGCGCCAAGTACAATGAGCAGTTCTTC.

This chain uses TRBV30 with TRBJ1-2; D is uncertain. Trimming cost V 2 bases and J 5 bases, with 15 bases left between them. CDR3 size: 14 residues. Per germline, CDR1 GTSNPN and CDR2 SVGIG (reference sequence). The CDR3 sequence is CAWSSRGAHYGYTF. CDR3 in DNA: TGTGCCTGGAGTTCCCGGGGAGCTCATTATGGCTACACCTTC.

J is TRBJ1-1 and V is TRBV20-1; D gene uncertain. Per germline, CDR1 DFQATT and CDR2 SNEGSKA (reference sequence). The CDR3 spans 11 residues. V lost 1 base and J 8 bases, leaving 8 bases between the germline ends. CDR3 sequence: CSARGTREAFF. The CDR3 nucleotides are TGCAGTGCTAGAGGAACTCGGGAAGCTTTCTTT.

The chain recombines TRBV10-3 with TRBJ1-1; D is ambiguous. The V gene lost 5 bases and the J gene lost 0 bases, with 10 bases spanning the gap. The CDR3 extends over 14 amino acids. The V gene's germline CDR1 is ENHRY and CDR2 SYGVKD. The chain's CDR3 is CAISREGLNTEAFF. The DNA of the CDR3 is TGTGCCATCAGTAGGGAGGGTCTGAACACTGAAGCTTTCTTT.

The chain combines TRBV11-2 with TRBJ2-1, with D maybe TRBD2 (5 bases). The length of the CDR3 is 16 residues. From germline, CDR1 is SGHAT and CDR2 FQNNGV. Trimming removed 1 base from V and 3 bases from J, with 13 bases in between. CDR3 in DNA: TGTGCCAGCAGCTTAGTATCTGGACTCAACTACAATGAGCAGTTCTTC. Translation gives CASSLVSGLNYNEQFF.

The chain combines TRBV7-2 with TRBJ2-7; D ambiguous. Per germline, CDR1 SGHTA and CDR2 FQGNSA. Trimming stripped 3 bases from V and 1 base from J, with 16 bases between. This CDR3 is built from 16 residues. CDR3 DNA: TGTGCCAGCAGCTTGGATCAGGTCTCGGCATCCTACGAGCAGTACTTC. Its protein is CASSLDQVSASYEQYF.

This chain uses TRBV27 with TRBJ2-7, with D tentatively TRBD1 (5 bases). The germline CDR1 and CDR2 sequences are MNHEY and SMNVEV (reference sequence). Trimming removed 3 bases at V and 5 bases at J, with 11 bases between. CDR3 size: 13 residues. The CDR3 coding sequence is TGTGCCAGCAGTTTCACAGGATCCGACGAGCAGTACTTC. Protein: CASSFTGSDEQYF.

Points on this clone: The same CDR3 is also encoded by other DNA sequences in this sample. The chain is built from TRBV6-1 and TRBJ1-5, with TRBD1 identical over 9 bases. This CDR3 is 15 amino acids long. Germline CDR1 and CDR2: MNHNS and SASEGT. Trimming took 3 bases from V and 5 from J; bases not matched to a gene: 5. CDR3 residues: CASSDYRGLDQPQHF. For the CDR3, the DNA is TGTGCCAGCAGTGACTACAGGGGGCTGGATCAGCCCCAGCATTTT.

The genes are TRBV7-6 and TRBJ1-6, with TRBD1 identical over 8 bases. This CDR3 is built from 16 residues. Per the germline V gene, CDR1 is SGHVS and CDR2 is FNYEAQ. Unmatched junction bases numbered 8, after V lost 6 bases and J lost 4 bases. The CDR3 nucleotides read TGTGCCAGCAGTCATCGGGACAGGCCATATAATTCACCCCTCCACTTT. It translates to CASSHRDRPYNSPLHF. Full variable domain (remainder filled in from reference TRBV7-6 and TRBJ1-6): GAGVSQSPRYKVTKRGQDVALRCDPISGHVSLYWYRQALGQGPEFLTYFNYEAQQDKSGLPNDRFSAERPEGSISTLTIQRTEQRDSAMYRCASSHRDRPYNSPLHFGNGTRLTVT.

The rearrangement joins TRBV7-8 to TRBJ2-3; a weak D match, TRBD1 (5 bases). V was shortened by 2 bases and J by 3 bases, with 9 bases between the two germline ends. CDR1 is SGHVS and CDR2 is FQNEAQ in the germline V gene. The length of the CDR3 is 14 residues. This CDR3 reads CASSLRQGTDTQYF. The CDR3 DNA sequence: TGTGCCAGCAGCTTACGTCAGGGAACAGATACGCAGTATTTT.

This chain links TRBV4-2 with TRBJ2-3; 11 nucleotides agree with TRBD2. This CDR3 contains 15 residues. Germline-derived CDR1 and CDR2 are LGHNA and YNFKEQ. V was clipped by 4 bases and J by 3 bases; unmatched bases: 3. Written as DNA, the CDR3 is TGTGCCAGCAGCCCGGGACTAGCGGTAACAGATACGCAGTATTTT. It is translated as CASSPGLAVTDTQYF.

The gene calls are TRBV4-1 and TRBJ2-1; 9 bases map to TRBD2. The CDR3 length is 17 residues. CDR1 is MGHRA and CDR2 is YSYEKL in the germline V gene. After removal of 0 bases from V and 8 bases from J, the junction contained 11 bases not matched to a gene. The CDR3 loop is CASSQDYGTSTGDEQFF. The DNA of the CDR3 is TGCGCCAGCAGCCAAGATTATGGGACTAGCACCGGCGATGAGCAGTTCTTC.